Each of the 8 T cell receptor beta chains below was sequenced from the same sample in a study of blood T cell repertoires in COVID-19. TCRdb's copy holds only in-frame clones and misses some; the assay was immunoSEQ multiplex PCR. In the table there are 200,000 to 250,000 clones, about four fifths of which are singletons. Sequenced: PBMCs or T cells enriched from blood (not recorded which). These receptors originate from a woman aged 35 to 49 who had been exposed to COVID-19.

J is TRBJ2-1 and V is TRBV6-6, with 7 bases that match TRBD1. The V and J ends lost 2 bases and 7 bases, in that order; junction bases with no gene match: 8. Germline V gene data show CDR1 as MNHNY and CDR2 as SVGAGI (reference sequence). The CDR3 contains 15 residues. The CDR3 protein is CASSYPEGGWNEQFF. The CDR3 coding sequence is TGTGCCAGCAGTTACCCTGAAGGGGGCTGGAATGAGCAGTTCTTC.

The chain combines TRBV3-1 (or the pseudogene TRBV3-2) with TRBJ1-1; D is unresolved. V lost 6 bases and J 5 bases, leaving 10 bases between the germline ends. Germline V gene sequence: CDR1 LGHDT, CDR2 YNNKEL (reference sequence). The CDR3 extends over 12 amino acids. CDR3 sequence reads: CASSHGGTEAFF. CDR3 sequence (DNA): TGTGCCAGCAGTCATGGAGGGACTGAAGCTTTCTTT.

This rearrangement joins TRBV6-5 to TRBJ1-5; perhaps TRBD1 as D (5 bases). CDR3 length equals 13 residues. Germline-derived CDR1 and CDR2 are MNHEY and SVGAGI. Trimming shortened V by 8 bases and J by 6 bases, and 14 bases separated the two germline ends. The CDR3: CASAGPSGQPQHF. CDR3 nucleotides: TGTGCCAGCGCGGGACCCTCAGGTCAGCCCCAGCATTTT.

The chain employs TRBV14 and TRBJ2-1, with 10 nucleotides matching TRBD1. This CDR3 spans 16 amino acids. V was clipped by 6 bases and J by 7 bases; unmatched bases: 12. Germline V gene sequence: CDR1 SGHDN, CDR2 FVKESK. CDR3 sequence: CASRPDRGRAMNEQFF. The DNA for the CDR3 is TGTGCCAGCAGACCCGACAGGGGGCGAGCGATGAATGAGCAGTTCTTC.

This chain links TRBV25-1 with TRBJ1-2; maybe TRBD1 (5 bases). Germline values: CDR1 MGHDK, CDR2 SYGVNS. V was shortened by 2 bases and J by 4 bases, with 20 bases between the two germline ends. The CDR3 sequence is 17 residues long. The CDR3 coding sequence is TGTGCCAGCAGTGAAGGGGCGGATGAGAAGAGATCCTATGGCTACACCTTC. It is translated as CASSEGADEKRSYGYTF.

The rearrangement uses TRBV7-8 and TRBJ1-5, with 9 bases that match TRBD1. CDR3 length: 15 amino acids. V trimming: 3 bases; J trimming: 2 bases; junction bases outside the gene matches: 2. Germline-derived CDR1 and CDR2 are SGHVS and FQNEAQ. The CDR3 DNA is TGTGCCAGCAGCTTGGACAGGGGACGCAATCAGCCCCAGCATTTT. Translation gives CASSLDRGRNQPQHF.

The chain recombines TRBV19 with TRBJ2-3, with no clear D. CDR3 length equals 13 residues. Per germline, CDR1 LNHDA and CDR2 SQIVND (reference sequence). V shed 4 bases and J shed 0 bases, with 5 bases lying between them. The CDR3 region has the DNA TGTGCCAGTAGTACTTCTAGCACAGATACGCAGTATTTT. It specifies CASSTSSTDTQYF.

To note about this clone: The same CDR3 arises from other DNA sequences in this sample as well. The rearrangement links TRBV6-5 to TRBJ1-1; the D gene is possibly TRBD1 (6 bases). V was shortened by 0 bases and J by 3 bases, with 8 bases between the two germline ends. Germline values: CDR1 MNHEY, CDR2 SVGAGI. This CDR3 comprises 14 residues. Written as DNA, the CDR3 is TGTGCCAGCAGTTACTCCAGGGGCGACACTGAAGCTTTCTTT. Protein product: CASSYSRGDTEAFF.